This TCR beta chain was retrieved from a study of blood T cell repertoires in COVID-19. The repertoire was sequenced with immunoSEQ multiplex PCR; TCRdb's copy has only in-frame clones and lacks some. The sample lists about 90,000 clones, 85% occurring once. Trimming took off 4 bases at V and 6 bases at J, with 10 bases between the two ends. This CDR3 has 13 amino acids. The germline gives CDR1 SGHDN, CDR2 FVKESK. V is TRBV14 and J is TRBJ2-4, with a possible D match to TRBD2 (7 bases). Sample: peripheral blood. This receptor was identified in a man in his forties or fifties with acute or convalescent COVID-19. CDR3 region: CASSPGEGNIQYF. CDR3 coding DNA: TGTGCCAGCAGCCCAGGGGAGGGAAACATTCAGTACTTC. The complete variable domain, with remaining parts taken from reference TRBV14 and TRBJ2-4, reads EAGVTQFPSHSVIEKGQTVTLRCDPISGHDNLYWYRRVMGKEIKFLLHFVKESKQDESGMPNNRFLAERTGGTYSTLKVQPAELEDSGVYFCASSPGEGNIQYFGAGTRLSVL.